This T cell receptor (beta chain) was captured in a study of T cell changes during pregnancy in multiple sclerosis. The protocol was immunoSEQ multiplex PCR, while the TCRdb copy is restricted to in-frame clones and leaves out a portion. This sample yields roughly 110,000 clones, of which less than 95% are seen a single time; roughly 1.6% belongs to the top ten. Germline V gene lookup returns CDR1 SGHKS and CDR2 YYEKEE (reference sequence). The CDR3 is made up of 14 amino acids. V was shortened by 2 bases and J by 4 bases, with 12 bases between the two germline ends. The chain recombines TRBV5-5 with TRBJ1-2; D gene unclear. Sequenced material: peripheral blood, taken before pregnancy. The source is a female donor with multiple sclerosis, enrolled in a pregnancy study. The CDR3 loop reads CASSFNSPSYGYTF. DNA of the CDR3: TGTGCCAGCAGCTTCAACAGCCCGAGCTATGGCTACACCTTC. Looking up the rest from reference TRBV5-5 and TRBJ1-2 gives the full variable domain: DAGVTQSPTHLIKTRGQQVTLRCSPISGHKSVSWYQQVLGQGPQFIFQYYEKEERGRGNFPDRFSARQFPNYSSELNVNALLLGDSALYLCASSFNSPSYGYTFGSGTRLTVV.